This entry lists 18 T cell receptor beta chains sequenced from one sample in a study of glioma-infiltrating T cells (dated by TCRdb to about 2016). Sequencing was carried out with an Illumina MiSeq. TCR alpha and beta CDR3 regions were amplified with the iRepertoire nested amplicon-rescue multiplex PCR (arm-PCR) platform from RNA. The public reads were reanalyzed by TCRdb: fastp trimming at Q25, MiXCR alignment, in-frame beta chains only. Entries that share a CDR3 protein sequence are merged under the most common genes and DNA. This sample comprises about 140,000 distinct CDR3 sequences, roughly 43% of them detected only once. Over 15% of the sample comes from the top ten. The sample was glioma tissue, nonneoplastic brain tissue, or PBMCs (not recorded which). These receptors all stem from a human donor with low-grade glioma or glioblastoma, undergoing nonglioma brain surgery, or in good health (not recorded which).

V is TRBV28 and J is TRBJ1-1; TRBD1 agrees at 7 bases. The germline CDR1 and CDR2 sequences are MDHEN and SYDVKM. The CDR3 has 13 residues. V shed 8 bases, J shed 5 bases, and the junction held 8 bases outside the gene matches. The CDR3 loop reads CASLFSGGTEAFF. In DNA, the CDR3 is TGTGCCAGCCTCTTTTCAGGGGGGACTGAAGCTTTCTTT.

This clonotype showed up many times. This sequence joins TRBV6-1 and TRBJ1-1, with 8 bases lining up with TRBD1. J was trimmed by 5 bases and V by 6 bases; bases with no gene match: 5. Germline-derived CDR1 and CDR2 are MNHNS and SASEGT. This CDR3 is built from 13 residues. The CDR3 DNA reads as TGTGCCAGCAGCTCGGACAGGGTAACTGAAGCTTTCTTT. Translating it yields CASSSDRVTEAFF.

CDR3: CSARGLDIGKKKTQYF. CDR3 bases: TGCAGTGCTAGGGGATTGGATATCGGAAAGAAGAAGACCCAGTACTTC. The V call is TRBV20-1, the J call TRBJ2-5; D gene ambiguous. The CDR3 totals 16 residues. Trimming removed 3 bases from V and 6 bases from J, with 23 bases in between. Germline assignment: CDR1 DFQATT and CDR2 SNEGSKA (reference sequence).

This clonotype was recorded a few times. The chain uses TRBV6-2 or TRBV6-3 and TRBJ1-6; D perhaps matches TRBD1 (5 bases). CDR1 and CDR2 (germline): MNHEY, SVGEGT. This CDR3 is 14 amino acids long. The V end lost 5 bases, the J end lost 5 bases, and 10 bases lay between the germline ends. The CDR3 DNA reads TGTGCCAGCAGTGGGACTCTTGATAATTCACCCCTCCACTTT. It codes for CASSGTLDNSPLHF.

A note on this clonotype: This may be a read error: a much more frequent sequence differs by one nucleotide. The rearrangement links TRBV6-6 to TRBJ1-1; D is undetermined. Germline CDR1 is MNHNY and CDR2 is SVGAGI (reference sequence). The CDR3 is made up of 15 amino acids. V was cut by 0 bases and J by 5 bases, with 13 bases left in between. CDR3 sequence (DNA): TGTGCCAGCAGTTACTCGATAAAGGGCTATACTGAAGCTTTCTTT. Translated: CASSYSIKGYTEAFF.

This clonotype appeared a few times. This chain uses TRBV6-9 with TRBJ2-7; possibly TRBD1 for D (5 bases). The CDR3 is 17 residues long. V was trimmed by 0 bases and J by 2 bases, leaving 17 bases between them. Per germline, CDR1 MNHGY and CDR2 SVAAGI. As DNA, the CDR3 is TGTGCCAGCAGTTATTCACCCTCGACAGTATCCCCCTACGAGCAGTACTTC. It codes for CASSYSPSTVSPYEQYF.

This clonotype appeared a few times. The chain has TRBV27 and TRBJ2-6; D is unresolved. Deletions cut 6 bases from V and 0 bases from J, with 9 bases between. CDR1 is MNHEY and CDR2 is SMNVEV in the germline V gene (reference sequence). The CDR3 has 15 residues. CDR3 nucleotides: TGTGCCAGCAGCCTGACCTTCTCTGGGGCCAACGTCCTGACTTTC. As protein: CASSLTFSGANVLTF.

The CDR3 is CASSYSSSAGGANEQFF. The DNA for the CDR3 is TGTGCCAGCAGTTATTCGAGTAGCGCGGGGGGAGCCAATGAGCAGTTCTTC. The chain couples TRBV6-6 to TRBJ2-1; 8 bases map to TRBD2. Germline V gene sequence: CDR1 MNHNY, CDR2 SVGAGI (reference sequence). Unmatched junction bases numbered 13, after V lost 3 bases and J lost 6 bases. The length of the CDR3 is 17 residues.

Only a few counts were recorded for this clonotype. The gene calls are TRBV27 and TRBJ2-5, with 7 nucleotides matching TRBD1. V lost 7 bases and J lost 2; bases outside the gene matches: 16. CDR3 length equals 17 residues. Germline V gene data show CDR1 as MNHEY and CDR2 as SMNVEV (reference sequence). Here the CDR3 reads CASTPRGTGVRQETQYF. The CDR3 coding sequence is TGTGCCAGCACCCCCCGGGGAACAGGGGTGAGGCAAGAGACCCAGTACTTC.

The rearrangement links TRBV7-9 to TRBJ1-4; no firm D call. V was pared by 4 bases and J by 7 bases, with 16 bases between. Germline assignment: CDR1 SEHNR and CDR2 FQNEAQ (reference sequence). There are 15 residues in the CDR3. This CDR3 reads CASSSSSVGREKLFF. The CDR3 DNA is TGTGCCAGCAGCTCCAGTTCGGTGGGTCGTGAAAAACTGTTTTTT.

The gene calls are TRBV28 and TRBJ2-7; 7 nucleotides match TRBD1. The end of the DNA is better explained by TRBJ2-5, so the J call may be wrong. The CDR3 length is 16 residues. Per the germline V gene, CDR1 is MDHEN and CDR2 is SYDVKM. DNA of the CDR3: TGTGCCAGCATCACCTCCGGGACAGCAAAACAAGAGACCCAGTACTTC. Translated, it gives CASITSGTAKQETQYF.

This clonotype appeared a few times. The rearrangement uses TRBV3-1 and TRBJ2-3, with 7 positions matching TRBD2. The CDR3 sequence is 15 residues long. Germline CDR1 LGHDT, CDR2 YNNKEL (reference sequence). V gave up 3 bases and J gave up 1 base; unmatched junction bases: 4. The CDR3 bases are TGTGCCAGCAGCCAGACTAGCATCCGCACAGATACGCAGTATTTT. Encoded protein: CASSQTSIRTDTQYF.

Here the CDR3 reads CASSLSGTGNTEAFF. DNA for the CDR3: TGCGCCAGCAGCCTAAGCGGGACAGGGAACACTGAAGCTTTCTTT. The genes are TRBV4-1 and TRBJ1-1; 8 bases match TRBD1. V was clipped by 4 bases and J by 1 base; unmatched bases: 5. CDR1 is MGHRA, CDR2 YSYEKL, per germline. This CDR3 spans 15 amino acids.

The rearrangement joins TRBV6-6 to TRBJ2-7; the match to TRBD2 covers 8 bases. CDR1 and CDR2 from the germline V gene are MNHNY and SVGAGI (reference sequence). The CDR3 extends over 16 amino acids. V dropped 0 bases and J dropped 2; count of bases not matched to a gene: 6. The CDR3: CASSYSVSGATYEQYF. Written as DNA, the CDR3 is TGTGCCAGCAGTTACTCCGTTAGCGGGGCCACCTACGAGCAGTACTTC.

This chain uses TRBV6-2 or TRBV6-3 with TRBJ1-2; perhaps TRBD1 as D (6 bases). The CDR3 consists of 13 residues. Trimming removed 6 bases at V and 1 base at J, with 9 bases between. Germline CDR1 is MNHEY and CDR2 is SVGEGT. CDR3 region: CASRGGFNYGYTF. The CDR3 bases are TGTGCCAGCAGAGGGGGGTTTAACTATGGCTACACCTTC.

The DNA of the CDR3 is TGCAGCGTTGGGACCGGGACAGCAGAGACCCAGTACTTC. This translates into CSVGTGTAETQYF. V gene TRBV29-1 combines with J gene TRBJ2-5; 7 nucleotides line up with TRBD1. Germline-derived CDR1 and CDR2 are SQVTM and ANQGSEA. The CDR3 spans 13 residues. V lost 4 bases to trimming and J lost 4 bases; unmatched junction nucleotides: 6.

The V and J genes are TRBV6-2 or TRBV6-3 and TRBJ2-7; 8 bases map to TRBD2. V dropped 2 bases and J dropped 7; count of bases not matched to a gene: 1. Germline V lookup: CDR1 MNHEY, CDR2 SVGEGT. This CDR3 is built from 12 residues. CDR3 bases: TGTGCCAGCAGTTACGTAGCGGGGGAGCAGTACTTC. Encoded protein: CASSYVAGEQYF.

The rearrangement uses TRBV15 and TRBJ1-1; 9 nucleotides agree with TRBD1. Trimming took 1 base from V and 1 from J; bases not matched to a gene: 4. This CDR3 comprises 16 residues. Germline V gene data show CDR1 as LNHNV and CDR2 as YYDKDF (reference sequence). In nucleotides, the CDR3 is TGTGCCACCAGCAGAGTGACAGGGGGTCAGAACACTGAAGCTTTCTTT. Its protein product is CATSRVTGGQNTEAFF. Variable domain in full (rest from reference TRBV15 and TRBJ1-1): DAMVIQNPRYQVTQFGKPVTLSCSQTLNHNVMYWYQQKSSQAPKLLFHYYDKDFNNEADTPDNFQSRRPNTSFCFLDIRSPGLGDTAMYLCATSRVTGGQNTEAFFGQGTRLTVV.